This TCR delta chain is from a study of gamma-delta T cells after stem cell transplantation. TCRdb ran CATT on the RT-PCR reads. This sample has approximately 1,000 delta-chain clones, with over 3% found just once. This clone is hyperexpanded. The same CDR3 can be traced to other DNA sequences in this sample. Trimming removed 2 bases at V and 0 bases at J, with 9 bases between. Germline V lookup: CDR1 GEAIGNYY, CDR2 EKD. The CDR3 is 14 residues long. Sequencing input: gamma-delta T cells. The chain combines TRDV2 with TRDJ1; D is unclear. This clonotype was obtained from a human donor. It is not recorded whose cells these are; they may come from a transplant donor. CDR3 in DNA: TGTGCCTGTGACAGTCTGTCGTACACCGATAAACTCATCTTT. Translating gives CACDSLSYTDKLIF.